This TCR beta chain is drawn from a study of breast tumors, draining lymph nodes, adjacent tissues. Notes on the study in general: Findings are consistent with lymph node origin and intratumoral expansion of most tumor T cells. Compared with lymph nodes, tumors were less diverse; compared with nontumor tissue, more.

TCRdb re-analysed the multiplex PCR reads in MiXCR, keeping a single row per CDR3 protein. Of around 25,000 distinct CDR3 sequences in the sample, roughly 20% were seen once. This clonotype is deemed medium-sized. Its antigen is currently unknown. The CDR3 is 14 residues long. Germline loops: CDR1 DFQATT, CDR2 SNEGSKA (reference sequence). Deletions cut 1 base from V and 7 bases from J, with 14 bases between. Specimen: breast tumor tissue. The clonotype originates from a female donor with breast cancer. Some clones in this sample may be carry-over from other donors' samples. The V call is TRBV20-1, the J call TRBJ2-1; TRBD2 might be the D (5 bases). The CDR3 DNA is TGCAGTGCTAGAGTGCCCTCAGCGGCTAATGAGCAGTTCTTC. Its translation is CSARVPSAANEQFF.